This note documents a single T cell receptor beta chain sequence. The antigen is unknown. This entry comes from a study of PD-1 blockade in classical Hodgkin lymphoma. Study conclusions and caveats: Patients who responded completely had about the same baseline diversity as newly diagnosed patients. CD4+ TCR diversity rose significantly by C4D1, and CD8+ TCR diversity did not. Excluded were patients who started nivolumab under 1 year after ASCT, a group that had lower diversity.

Specified time point: cycle 4 day 1 (C4D1), after 5 to 7 weeks of nivolumab. Each of the patients experienced relapse following autologous stem cell transplantation, and their brentuximab vedotin exposure differed. Generated by immunoSEQ multiplex PCR, the TCRdb table keeps only in-frame clones and is missing some. The repertoire includes 20,000 to 25,000 clones, 81% of them detected once, and roughly 22% sits in the top ten. The TCR comes from a human donor with classical Hodgkin lymphoma. Sequencing was performed on peripheral blood mononuclear cells (PBMCs), taken before the fourth cycle of nivolumab.

CDR3 sequence: CASSLEGAQYF. Here the CDR3 DNA reads TGCGCCAGCAGCTTAGAGGGGGCCCAGTACTTC. The rearrangement links TRBV5-1 to TRBJ2-5, with D perhaps matching TRBD1 (6 bases). The germline gives CDR1 SGHRS, CDR2 YFSETQ. Trimming pared 2 bases from V and 9 bases from J, leaving 8 bases between. The CDR3 runs 11 residues.